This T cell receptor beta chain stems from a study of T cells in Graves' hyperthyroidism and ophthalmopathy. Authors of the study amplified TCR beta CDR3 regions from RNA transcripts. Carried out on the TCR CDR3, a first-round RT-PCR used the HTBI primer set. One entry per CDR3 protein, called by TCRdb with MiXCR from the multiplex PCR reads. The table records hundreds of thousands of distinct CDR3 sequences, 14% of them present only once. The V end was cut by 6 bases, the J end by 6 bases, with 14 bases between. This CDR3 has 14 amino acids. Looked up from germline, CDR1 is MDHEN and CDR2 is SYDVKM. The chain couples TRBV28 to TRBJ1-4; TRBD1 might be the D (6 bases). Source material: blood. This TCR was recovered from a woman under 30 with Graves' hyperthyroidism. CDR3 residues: CASSSPGADEKLFF. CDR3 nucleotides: TGTGCCAGCAGCTCCCCGGGGGCAGATGAAAAACTGTTTTTT.